The 21 T cell receptor beta chains below all came from one sample that was sequenced in a study of blood T cell repertoires in COVID-19. Clones were sequenced by immunoSEQ multiplex PCR, and TCRdb holds only the in-frame ones, with some missing. The top ten hold almost 1.5% of the sample, which has about 410,000 clones, roughly 88% seen once. Sequenced: peripheral blood. All receptors derive from a woman aged 25-40 years with active or convalescent COVID-19.

This sequence joins TRBV5-1 and TRBJ1-6; 7 bases map to TRBD1. The junction had 4 bases not matched to a gene; V was cut back by 5 bases and J by 5 bases. The CDR3 has 14 amino acids. The V gene's germline CDR1 is SGHRS and CDR2 YFSETQ. The CDR3 loop reads CASSRTGDNSPLHF. In DNA, the CDR3 is TGCGCCAGCAGTCGTACAGGGGATAATTCACCCCTCCACTTT.

This clone was seen only once. The chain combines TRBV5-1 with TRBJ2-3; 12 bases are shared with TRBD2. CDR1 is SGHRS, CDR2 YFSETQ, per germline. V shed 0 bases and J 5 bases; nucleotides not matched to a gene: 4. This CDR3 has 16 amino acids. The CDR3 spells CASSLASGGAIDTQYF. The DNA of the CDR3 is TGCGCCAGCAGCTTGGCTAGCGGGGGGGCCATAGATACGCAGTATTTT.

In this sample, this clone turned up a few times. V and J are TRBV5-6 and TRBJ2-7, with D possibly matching TRBD1 (5 bases). V lost 5 bases to trimming and J lost 3 bases, with 9 bases between them. The CDR3 totals 12 residues. Germline loops: CDR1 SGHDT, CDR2 YYEEEE. The CDR3 reads CASRQDGYEQYF. In nucleotides, the CDR3 is TGTGCCAGCAGACAGGACGGCTACGAGCAGTACTTC.

V is TRBV2 and J is TRBJ1-1, with no clear D. Germline CDR1 SNHLY, CDR2 FYNNEI. The V gene lost 7 bases and the J gene lost 1 base, with 10 bases spanning the gap. The CDR3 is 13 amino acids. CDR3 region: CASKTGGNTEAFF. CDR3 bases: TGTGCCAGCAAGACGGGAGGGAACACTGAAGCTTTCTTT.

The CDR3 reads CASSPGTEYGYTF. CDR3 bases: TGTGCCAGCAGTCCCGGGACTGAATATGGCTACACCTTC. The chain links TRBV6-5 to TRBJ1-2, with D maybe TRBD1 (5 bases). V was cut by 5 bases and J by 5 bases, with 12 bases left in between. CDR1 MNHEY and CDR2 SVGAGI come from the germline V gene. This CDR3 has 13 residues.

J is TRBJ1-2 and V is TRBV2; possibly TRBD1 for D (5 bases). The germline V and J ends were trimmed by 4 bases and 5 bases, with 5 bases remaining between them. The germline V gene has CDR1 SNHLY and CDR2 FYNNEI. The length of the CDR3 is 11 residues. The CDR3 loop is CASSGQYGYTF. CDR3 sequence (DNA): TGTGCCAGCAGTGGACAGTATGGCTACACCTTC.

The chain has TRBV2 and TRBJ1-4, with D perhaps TRBD1 (5 bases). The CDR3 is made up of 12 amino acids. The germline gives CDR1 SNHLY, CDR2 FYNNEI. V was pared by 9 bases and J by 5 bases, with 10 bases between. CDR3 in amino acids: CASRQKNEKLFF. In DNA, the CDR3 is TGTGCCAGTCGACAGAAAAATGAAAAACTGTTTTTT. Complete variable domain (other parts from reference TRBV2 and TRBJ1-4): EPEVTQTPSHQVTQMGQEVILRCVPISNHLYFYWYRQILGQKVEFLVSFYNNEISEKSEIFDDQFSVERPDGSNFTLKIRSTKLEDSAMYFCASRQKNEKLFFGSGTQLSVL.

The rearrangement joins TRBV20-1 to TRBJ2-1, with 7 nucleotides matching TRBD2. The CDR3 loop spans 15 amino acids. V lost 3 bases, J lost 9 bases, and 14 bases stayed unmatched. Per the germline V gene, CDR1 is DFQATT and CDR2 is SNEGSKA (reference sequence). CDR3 sequence reads: CSASTTSEGSVEQFF. CDR3 DNA: TGCAGTGCTAGTACTACTAGCGAGGGGTCCGTTGAGCAGTTCTTC.

This rearrangement joins TRBV27 to TRBJ1-5; TRBD1 is a possible D gene (5 bases). This CDR3 comprises 14 residues. Between the trimmed V and J ends, which lost 5 bases and 1 base, there was a span of 9 bases. Germline CDR1 is MNHEY and CDR2 is SMNVEV (reference sequence). The CDR3 DNA reads as TGTGCCAGCAGTCTCAGGGAAAGCAATCAGCCCCAGCATTTT. Residues: CASSLRESNQPQHF.

This rearrangement joins TRBV6-4 to TRBJ2-3, with 8 bases that match TRBD2. Trimming took 2 bases from V and 14 from J; bases not matched to a gene: 6. Per the germline V gene, CDR1 is MRHNA and CDR2 is SNTAGT. The CDR3 has 12 amino acids. The CDR3 nucleotides are TGTGCCAGCAGTGACGTGGGACTAGTTCTGTATTTT. It translates to CASSDVGLVLYF.

J is TRBJ1-1 and V is TRBV5-1; no clear D gene. The CDR3 covers 14 residues. In germline, CDR1 is SGHRS, CDR2 YFSETQ. V was shortened by 1 base and J by 4 bases, with 11 bases between the two germline ends. This chain's CDR3 is CASSLSGSGTEAFF. CDR3 bases: TGCGCCAGCAGCTTGTCGGGTTCGGGCACTGAAGCTTTCTTT.

The V gene is TRBV7-9, the J gene TRBJ2-2, with 7 bases that match TRBD2. There are 16 residues in the CDR3. Germline CDR1 SEHNR, CDR2 FQNEAQ (reference sequence). V shed 5 bases and J 0 bases; nucleotides not matched to a gene: 6. CDR3 residues: CASSGEGPSNTGELFF. Here the CDR3 DNA reads TGTGCCAGCAGCGGGGAGGGACCGTCGAACACCGGGGAGCTGTTTTTT.

The rearrangement links TRBV19 to TRBJ2-1; possibly TRBD2 for D (6 bases). This CDR3 region has 13 residues. CDR1 and CDR2 from the germline V gene are LNHDA and SQIVND (reference sequence). V was shortened by 9 bases and J by 9 bases, with 18 bases between the two germline ends. CDR3 sequence (DNA): TGTGCCAGCGGGACGGAGGGCCCAAGTGAGCAGTTCTTC. Its translation is CASGTEGPSEQFF.

V and J are TRBV19 and TRBJ2-3; D is perhaps TRBD2 (5 bases). This CDR3 spans 16 amino acids. The germline V gene has CDR1 LNHDA and CDR2 SQIVND (reference sequence). V was cut by 7 bases and J by 5 bases, with 22 bases left in between. In DNA, the CDR3 is TGTGCCAGTAAGCCACGGGGAGCGGAGAAGGGAGATACGCAGTATTTT. It encodes CASKPRGAEKGDTQYF. The full variable domain, its missing parts supplied by reference TRBV19 and TRBJ2-3, is DGGITQSPKYLFRKEGQNVTLSCEQNLNHDAMYWYRQDPGQGLRLIYYSQIVNDFQKGDIAEGYSVSREKKESFPLTVTSAQKNPTAFYLCASKPRGAEKGDTQYFGPGTRLTVL.

The V and J genes are TRBV18 and TRBJ1-1; 7 bases align to TRBD1. This CDR3 spans 16 amino acids. The germline gives CDR1 KGHSH, CDR2 LQKENI. V dropped 3 bases and J dropped 4; count of bases not matched to a gene: 11. The CDR3 DNA sequence: TGTGCCAGCTCACCGGATCAGGGGGGAATGACCACTGAAGCTTTCTTT. Its protein product is CASSPDQGGMTTEAFF. Supplemented by reference TRBV18 and TRBJ1-1, the full variable domain reads NAGVMQNPRHLVRRRGQEARLRCSPMKGHSHVYWYRQLPEEGLKFMVYLQKENIIDESGMPKERFSAEFPKEGPSILRIQQVVRGDSAAYFCASSPDQGGMTTEAFFGQGTRLTVV.

The chain combines TRBV11-3 with TRBJ2-7, with 7 nucleotides matching TRBD2. Germline V gene lookup returns CDR1 SGHNT and CDR2 YENEEA. Losses at the gene ends were 5 bases for V and 3 bases for J; bases not matched to a gene: 4. This CDR3 is built from 13 residues. CDR3 in amino acids: CASSLTGGYEQYF. CDR3 nucleotides: TGTGCCAGCAGCCTTACGGGGGGCTACGAGCAGTACTTC. Based on the CDR3 plus reference TRBV11-3 and TRBJ2-7, the full variable domain is EAGVVQSPRYKIIEKKQPVAFWCNPISGHNTLYWYLQNLGQGPELLIRYENEEAVDDSQLPKDRFSAERLKGVDSTLKIQPAELGDSAVYLCASSLTGGYEQYFGPGTRLTVT.

The rearrangement joins TRBV19 to TRBJ2-1, with 7 nucleotides matching TRBD2. V trimming: 4 bases; J trimming: 4 bases; junction bases outside the gene matches: 7. The CDR3 loop spans 15 amino acids. Germline values: CDR1 LNHDA, CDR2 SQIVND (reference sequence). The CDR3 loop reads CASSKGLSTYNEQFF. CDR3 bases: TGTGCCAGTAGTAAGGGACTATCTACATACAATGAGCAGTTCTTC.

The V and J genes are TRBV5-1 and TRBJ2-1; TRBD2 aligns across 8 bases. Trimming at V came to 0 bases and at J to 4 bases, leaving 9 bases not matched to a gene. The CDR3 loop spans 17 amino acids. Germline CDR1 is SGHRS and CDR2 is YFSETQ. The CDR3 coding sequence is TGCGCCAGCAGCTTGGGCCAGCTCGGGGGGGCTTACAATGAGCAGTTCTTC. This translates into CASSLGQLGGAYNEQFF.

The chain is built from TRBV24-1 and TRBJ2-2; the D gene is possibly TRBD1 (7 bases). The CDR3 runs to 16 residues. In germline, CDR1 is KGHDR, CDR2 SFDVKD. Trimming removed 3 bases from V and 10 bases from J, with 20 bases in between. The CDR3 spells CATSDPSGARGEELFF. CDR3 coding DNA: TGTGCCACCAGTGATCCATCGGGAGCCAGGGGGGAGGAGCTGTTTTTT.

The chain combines TRBV5-4 with TRBJ1-2; D unclear. V was shortened by 1 base and J by 4 bases, with 14 bases between the two germline ends. The germline CDR1 and CDR2 sequences are SGHNT and YYREEE (reference sequence). The CDR3 length is 15 residues. The CDR3 region has the DNA TGTGCCAGCAGCTTGATCCAGGCAAAAGTCTATGGCTACACCTTC. Translating gives CASSLIQAKVYGYTF.

This chain links TRBV5-4 with TRBJ2-7, with TRBD1 matching over 7 bases. The length of the CDR3 is 14 residues. Trimming cost V 5 bases and J 0 bases; bases outside gene matches: 5. Germline V gene data show CDR1 as SGHNT and CDR2 as YYREEE (reference sequence). The CDR3 DNA is TGTGCCAGCAGGAACCGGGACAGCTCCTACGAGCAGTACTTC. Its protein is CASRNRDSSYEQYF.